Sequencing of this T cell receptor beta chain was carried out in a study of cytomegalovirus exposure and HLA in healthy donors. General study findings and limits: A later analysis linked some 18,000 TCR beta sequences to HLA alleles at 0.05 false discovery rate. TCR beta sequences reportedly predicted most subjects' HLA-A and HLA-B alleles accurately. A few chains tied to CMV proved CMV antigen-specific in vitro.

Points on this clone: Its target is unknown.

Trimming stripped 7 bases from V and 10 bases from J, with 20 bases between. The germline CDR1 and CDR2 sequences are MNHNS and SASEGT. The CDR3 has 15 residues. PCR involved 60 Vbeta and 13 Jbeta primers. In the original workflow: Among the unique TCR beta chains that a later analysis counted, about 81 million in all, around 11 million were shared. The assay was immunoSEQ multiplex PCR, and TCRdb's table has in-frame clones only and misses some. V and J calls and clone size are those listed in that table; D and trimming were worked out from the DNA. The sample yields about 150,000 clones, more than 70% seen once.

The chain employs TRBV6-1 and TRBJ1-6; D is uncertain. This clonotype was obtained from a male donor in good health and CMV-seropositive. Material: PBMCs. CDR3 amino acids: CASTLSPGTESPLHF. The CDR3 nucleotides read TGTGCCAGCACCCTATCCCCGGGTACCGAATCACCCCTCCACTTT.